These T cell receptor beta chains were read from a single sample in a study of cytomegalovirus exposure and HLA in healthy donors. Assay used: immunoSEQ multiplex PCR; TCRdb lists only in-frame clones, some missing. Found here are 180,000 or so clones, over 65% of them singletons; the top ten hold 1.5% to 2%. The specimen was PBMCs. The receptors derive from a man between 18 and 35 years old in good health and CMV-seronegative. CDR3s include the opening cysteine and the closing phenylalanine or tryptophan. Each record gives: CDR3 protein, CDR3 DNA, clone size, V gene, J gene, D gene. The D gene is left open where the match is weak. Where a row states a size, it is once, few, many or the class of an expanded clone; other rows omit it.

CDR3 protein: CASTSRQGAGELFF
CDR3 DNA: TGTGCCAGCACATCAAGGCAGGGGGCCGGGGAGCTGTTTTTT
clone size: -
V gene: TRBV6-5
J gene: TRBJ2-2
D gene: TRBD1

CDR3 protein: CAAGKGLGGELFF
CDR3 DNA: TGTGCCGCGGGAAAGGGGCTAGGCGGGGAGCTGTTTTTT
clone size: -
V gene: TRBV6-1
J gene: TRBJ2-2
D gene: -

CDR3 protein: CASSLTVGGTTAFF
CDR3 DNA: TGTGCCAGCAGCCTAACAGTGGGGGGGACGACAGCTTTCTTT
clone size: few
V gene: TRBV4-2
J gene: TRBJ1-1
D gene: -

CDR3 protein: CASAGRTFYGYTF
CDR3 DNA: TGTGCCAGCGCGGGACGGACCTTCTATGGCTACACCTTC
clone size: -
V gene: TRBV6-6
J gene: TRBJ1-2
D gene: -

CDR3 protein: CAWLTDYEQYF
CDR3 DNA: TGTGCCTGGCTGACAGACTACGAGCAGTACTTC
clone size: -
V gene: TRBV30
J gene: TRBJ2-7
D gene: -

CDR3 protein: CASTGSGGGMAEAFF
CDR3 DNA: TGTGCCAGCACCGGCTCGGGGGGCGGGATGGCTGAAGCTTTCTTT
clone size: -
V gene: TRBV18
J gene: TRBJ1-1
D gene: -

CDR3 protein: CASSQAGPGEQYF
CDR3 DNA: TGTGCCAGCAGCCAAGCCGGCCCGGGGGAGCAGTACTTC
clone size: -
V gene: TRBV14
J gene: TRBJ2-7
D gene: -

CDR3 protein: CASSHSSTNEKLFF
CDR3 DNA: TGTGCCAGCAGTCACAGTTCAACTAATGAAAAACTGTTTTTT
clone size: few
V gene: TRBV6-5
J gene: TRBJ1-4
D gene: -

CDR3 protein: CASILAGATGELFF
CDR3 DNA: TGTGCCAGCATCCTCGCGGGAGCGACCGGGGAGCTGTTTTTT
clone size: -
V gene: TRBV28
J gene: TRBJ2-2
D gene: TRBD2

CDR3 protein: CASSQDPGVGNQPQHF
CDR3 DNA: TGCGCCAGCAGCCAAGATCCGGGGGTTGGCAATCAGCCCCAGCATTTT
clone size: -
V gene: TRBV4-1
J gene: TRBJ1-5
D gene: -

CDR3 protein: CASSSGQGVGYTF
CDR3 DNA: TGTGCCAGCAGTTCGGGACAGGGTGTTGGCTACACCTTC
clone size: -
V gene: TRBV6-5
J gene: TRBJ1-2
D gene: TRBD1

CDR3 protein: CASSEATGGTDTQYF
CDR3 DNA: TGTGCCAGCAGTGAAGCGACAGGGGGCACAGATACGCAGTATTTT
clone size: many
V gene: TRBV6-1
J gene: TRBJ2-3
D gene: TRBD1

CDR3 protein: CASSLGEVNTEAFF
CDR3 DNA: TGTGCCAGCAGCTTGGGGGAGGTGAACACTGAAGCTTTCTTT
clone size: few
V gene: TRBV5-5
J gene: TRBJ1-1
D gene: -

CDR3 protein: CASSYRAGVYEQYF
CDR3 DNA: TGTGCCAGCAGTTACCGAGCGGGGGTCTACGAGCAGTACTTC
clone size: once
V gene: TRBV6-5
J gene: TRBJ2-7
D gene: TRBD2

CDR3 protein: CASSQKGGQAKNIQYF
CDR3 DNA: TGTGCCAGCAGCCAGAAGGGGGGGCAGGCCAAAAACATTCAGTACTTC
clone size: -
V gene: TRBV7-2
J gene: TRBJ2-4
D gene: -

CDR3 protein: CASSGTEGAAEGCF
CDR3 DNA: TGCGCCAGCAGCGGGACGGAGGGGGCGGCGGAGGGTTGCTTC
clone size: -
V gene: TRBV10-1
J gene: TRBJ2-7
D gene: -

CDR3 protein: CASSSSYRGKKTEAFF
CDR3 DNA: TGTGCCAGCAGCTCCTCGTATAGGGGGAAAAAAACTGAAGCTTTCTTT
clone size: -
V gene: TRBV7-9
J gene: TRBJ1-1
D gene: -

CDR3 protein: CSASGNNEQFF
CDR3 DNA: TGCAGTGCTAGCGGTAACAATGAGCAGTTCTTC
clone size: -
V gene: TRBV20-1
J gene: TRBJ2-1
D gene: -

CDR3 protein: CASSHDRGNTGELFF
CDR3 DNA: TGTGCCAGCAGCCACGACAGGGGGAACACCGGGGAGCTGTTTTTT
clone size: few
V gene: TRBV7-8
J gene: TRBJ2-2
D gene: TRBD1

CDR3 protein: CASGDRVSYEQYF
CDR3 DNA: TGTGCCAGTGGAGACAGGGTCTCCTACGAGCAGTACTTC
clone size: -
V gene: TRBV6-1
J gene: TRBJ2-7
D gene: TRBD1

CDR3 protein: CASSLVPSGGTDTQYF
CDR3 DNA: TGCGCCAGCAGCTTGGTCCCTAGCGGGGGCACAGATACGCAGTATTTT
clone size: -
V gene: TRBV5-1
J gene: TRBJ2-3
D gene: TRBD2

CDR3 protein: CAISDRNTGELFF
CDR3 DNA: TGTGCCATCAGTGATAGAAACACCGGGGAGCTGTTTTTT
clone size: once
V gene: TRBV10-3
J gene: TRBJ2-2
D gene: -

CDR3 protein: CASSEPGLAGFRREQFF
CDR3 DNA: TGTGCCAGCAGTGAACCCGGACTAGCGGGGTTTCGGCGTGAGCAGTTCTTC
clone size: -
V gene: TRBV25-1
J gene: TRBJ2-1
D gene: TRBD2

CDR3 protein: CASSLAVTQNTGELFF
CDR3 DNA: TGTGCCAGCAGCTTAGCAGTCACACAGAACACCGGGGAGCTGTTTTTT
clone size: -
V gene: TRBV7-9
J gene: TRBJ2-2
D gene: -

CDR3 protein: CASQTSGRGEQFF
CDR3 DNA: TGTGCCAGCCAGACTAGCGGGAGGGGGGAGCAGTTCTTC
clone size: -
V gene: TRBV28
J gene: TRBJ2-1
D gene: TRBD2

CDR3 protein: CASSVEKAPRNEQFF
CDR3 DNA: TGTGCCAGCAGCGTAGAAAAGGCCCCGAGGAATGAGCAGTTCTTC
clone size: -
V gene: TRBV9
J gene: TRBJ2-1
D gene: -

CDR3 protein: CASSLGQGSYEQYF
CDR3 DNA: TGCGCCAGCAGCTTAGGACAGGGCTCCTACGAGCAGTACTTC
clone size: -
V gene: TRBV5-1
J gene: TRBJ2-7
D gene: TRBD1

CDR3 protein: CASSFDRGYTEAFF
CDR3 DNA: TGTGCCAGCAGCTTCGACAGGGGATACACTGAAGCTTTCTTT
clone size: -
V gene: TRBV5-4
J gene: TRBJ1-1
D gene: TRBD1

CDR3 protein: CASSSGGSYEQYF
CDR3 DNA: TGTGCCAGCAGCTCGGGCGGGTCCTACGAGCAGTACTTC
clone size: -
V gene: TRBV11-3
J gene: TRBJ2-7
D gene: -

CDR3 protein: CASSFDSRDAAEAFF
CDR3 DNA: TGTGCCAGCAGTTTCGACAGCAGGGATGCGGCTGAAGCTTTCTTT
clone size: few
V gene: TRBV28
J gene: TRBJ1-1
D gene: -

CDR3 protein: CASRRTGGWTDTQYF
CDR3 DNA: TGTGCCAGCAGGCGTACAGGGGGCTGGACAGATACGCAGTATTTT
clone size: -
V gene: TRBV7-9
J gene: TRBJ2-3
D gene: TRBD1

CDR3 protein: CASSSGANYGYTF
CDR3 DNA: TGTGCCAGCAGTTCTGGAGCTAACTATGGCTACACCTTC
clone size: -
V gene: TRBV6-5
J gene: TRBJ1-2
D gene: -

CDR3 protein: CASSLGGTGANNEQFF
CDR3 DNA: TGCGCCAGCAGCTTGGGGGGGACAGGGGCAAACAATGAGCAGTTCTTC
clone size: -
V gene: TRBV5-1
J gene: TRBJ2-1
D gene: TRBD1

CDR3 protein: CASRGGLRTDTQYF
CDR3 DNA: TGTGCCAGCAGGGGGGGACTCCGCACAGATACGCAGTATTTT
clone size: -
V gene: TRBV2
J gene: TRBJ2-3
D gene: -

CDR3 protein: CASSSKGGGELFF
CDR3 DNA: TGTGCCAGCAGCTCGAAGGGAGGAGGGGAGCTGTTTTTT
clone size: -
V gene: TRBV7-3
J gene: TRBJ2-2
D gene: -

CDR3 protein: CAWSTVNRNQPQHF
CDR3 DNA: TGTGCCTGGTCGACAGTAAACCGCAATCAGCCCCAGCATTTT
clone size: few
V gene: TRBV30
J gene: TRBJ1-5
D gene: -

CDR3 protein: CASSLSGPAGRGETQYF
CDR3 DNA: TGTGCCAGCAGTTTATCGGGTCCAGCGGGGAGGGGGGAGACCCAGTACTTC
clone size: -
V gene: TRBV27
J gene: TRBJ2-5
D gene: -

CDR3 protein: CASSPRLAGSYEQYF
CDR3 DNA: TGTGCCAGCAGCCCCCGACTAGCGGGGAGTTACGAGCAGTACTTC
clone size: -
V gene: TRBV7-9
J gene: TRBJ2-7
D gene: TRBD2

CDR3 protein: CASSLGAANQPQHF
CDR3 DNA: TGTGCCAGCAGCTTAGGGGCCGCCAATCAGCCCCAGCATTTT
clone size: -
V gene: TRBV13
J gene: TRBJ1-5
D gene: -

CDR3 protein: CASSLGPGMETQYF
CDR3 DNA: TGTGCCAGCAGCTTGGGTCCAGGAATGGAGACCCAGTACTTC
clone size: -
V gene: TRBV5-6
J gene: TRBJ2-5
D gene: -

CDR3 protein: CASMGQGRYLATF
CDR3 DNA: TGTGCCAGTATGGGACAGGGTCGGTATCTGGCCACCTTC
clone size: -
V gene: TRBV19
J gene: TRBJ1-2
D gene: TRBD1

CDR3 protein: CASSPNRGGSYEQFF
CDR3 DNA: TGTGCCAGCAGTCCCAACCGCGGGGGCTCCTATGAGCAGTTCTTC
clone size: -
V gene: TRBV6-5
J gene: TRBJ2-1
D gene: -

CDR3 protein: CASSWGTGDGQPQHF
CDR3 DNA: TGTGCCAGCAGCTGGGGAACAGGGGACGGACAGCCCCAGCATTTT
clone size: -
V gene: TRBV5-5
J gene: TRBJ1-5
D gene: TRBD1

CDR3 protein: CASSQRRDSRTGELFF
CDR3 DNA: TGTGCCAGCAGTCAGCGCCGGGACTCCCGCACCGGGGAGCTGTTTTTT
clone size: -
V gene: TRBV28
J gene: TRBJ2-2
D gene: -

CDR3 protein: CASSPQGGTEAFF
CDR3 DNA: TGTGCCAGCTCACCTCAGGGAGGAACTGAAGCTTTCTTT
clone size: -
V gene: TRBV18
J gene: TRBJ1-1
D gene: -

CDR3 protein: CAISVGERGASYNEQFF
CDR3 DNA: TGTGCCATCAGTGTAGGGGAGCGGGGGGCGTCCTACAATGAGCAGTTCTTC
clone size: -
V gene: TRBV10-3
J gene: TRBJ2-1
D gene: TRBD2

CDR3 protein: CASGSPRGLQGQPQHF
CDR3 DNA: TGTGCCAGCGGATCACCCAGGGGGCTACAGGGGCAGCCCCAGCATTTT
clone size: -
V gene: TRBV6-4
J gene: TRBJ1-5
D gene: TRBD1

CDR3 protein: CASSEEATMNTEAFF
CDR3 DNA: TGTGCCAGCAGCGAGGAGGCGACCATGAACACTGAAGCTTTCTTT
clone size: few
V gene: TRBV9
J gene: TRBJ1-1
D gene: -

CDR3 protein: CASSQDTAEQYF
CDR3 DNA: TGTGCCAGCAGCCAAGATACTGCTGAACAGTACTTC
clone size: few
V gene: TRBV4-2
J gene: TRBJ2-7
D gene: -

CDR3 protein: CASTHDRSYNSPLHF
CDR3 DNA: TGTGCCAGCACCCATGACAGGAGCTATAATTCACCCCTCCACTTT
clone size: -
V gene: TRBV5-4
J gene: TRBJ1-6
D gene: -

CDR3 protein: CASGPGTGADTQYF
CDR3 DNA: TGTGCTAGTGGCCCTGGGACAGGGGCAGATACGCAGTATTTT
clone size: once
V gene: TRBV12-5
J gene: TRBJ2-3
D gene: TRBD1

CDR3 protein: CASSEVYRRGNYEQYF
CDR3 DNA: TGTGCCAGCAGTGAAGTTTATAGACGGGGAAACTACGAGCAGTACTTC
clone size: -
V gene: TRBV2
J gene: TRBJ2-7
D gene: -

CDR3 protein: CASSQPGTRTNEQFF
CDR3 DNA: TGCGCCAGCAGCCAACCCGGGACTAGGACGAATGAGCAGTTCTTC
clone size: -
V gene: TRBV4-1
J gene: TRBJ2-1
D gene: TRBD2

CDR3 protein: CSVGVDSFYGYTF
CDR3 DNA: TGCAGCGTTGGGGTGGACAGTTTCTATGGCTACACCTTC
clone size: -
V gene: TRBV29-1
J gene: TRBJ1-2
D gene: -

CDR3 protein: CASSVGSSTDTQYF
CDR3 DNA: TGTGCCAGCAGCGTCGGTAGCAGCACAGATACGCAGTATTTT
clone size: -
V gene: TRBV9
J gene: TRBJ2-3
D gene: -

CDR3 protein: CASSQGGGYTDTQYF
CDR3 DNA: TGCGCCAGCAGCCAAGGCGGGGGCTACACAGATACGCAGTATTTT
clone size: -
V gene: TRBV4-1
J gene: TRBJ2-3
D gene: -

CDR3 protein: CASSLPGQGGHEQFF
CDR3 DNA: TGCGCCAGCAGCTTGCCGGGACAGGGAGGCCATGAGCAGTTCTTC
clone size: -
V gene: TRBV5-1
J gene: TRBJ2-1
D gene: TRBD1